This T cell receptor beta chain comes out of a study of T cell responses to AZD1222 COVID-19 vaccine. The repertoire was sequenced with immunoSEQ multiplex PCR; TCRdb's copy has only in-frame clones and lacks some. The profile covers 95,000 to 150,000 clones, with roughly 91% appearing a single time and approximately 5.1% taken by the ten largest. Trimming took 2 bases from V and 4 from J, leaving 15 bases between them. The CDR3 consists of 16 residues. Germline CDR1 is MNHEY and CDR2 is SVGAGI. The chain carries TRBV6-5 and TRBJ2-1; D is perhaps TRBD1 or TRBD2 (5 bases each). This TCR was sampled from an adult who received the AZD1222 COVID-19 vaccine. Material: peripheral blood, obtained 28 days after the second AZD1222 dose. The CDR3 coding sequence is TGTGCCAGCAGTTACCCGAGTGGGGGATCTTACAATGAGCAGTTCTTC. Encoded protein: CASSYPSGGSYNEQFF.